Below are 29 T cell receptor beta chains sequenced from a single sample in a study of blood T cell repertoires in COVID-19. Sequencing used immunoSEQ multiplex PCR; TCRdb keeps in-frame clones, though not all of them. The repertoire holds about 480,000 clones, with 88% as singletons. Sequences were obtained from PBMCs or T cells enriched from blood (not recorded which). The receptors stem from a woman in her thirties or forties who had recovered from COVID-19.

About this clone: This specimen includes other DNA sequences encoding the same CDR3. The chain is built from TRBV9 and TRBJ2-3; the match to TRBD2 covers 12 bases. Germline CDR1 is SGDLS and CDR2 is YYNGEE. Trimming removed 1 base from V and 6 bases from J; junction bases left unmatched: 3. The CDR3 covers 15 residues. This chain's CDR3 is CASSVLAGGADTQYF. The DNA of the CDR3 is TGTGCCAGCAGCGTACTAGCGGGAGGGGCGGATACGCAGTATTTT.

This chain joins TRBV10-1 and TRBJ2-3; the D gene is possibly TRBD1 (5 bases). Germline lookup yields CDR1 WNHNN and CDR2 SYGVQD (reference sequence). The CDR3 is made up of 14 amino acids. Trimming cost V 4 bases and J 2 bases, with 10 bases left between them. CDR3: CASSAQGFTDTQYF. The CDR3, as DNA: TGCGCCAGCAGTGCCCAGGGTTTCACAGATACGCAGTATTTT.

This clone was recorded a few times. DNA for the CDR3: TGCGCCAGCAGCCAAGCTTCTTACAGGGAGAACACTGAAGCTTTCTTT. This encodes CASSQASYRENTEAFF. The gene calls are TRBV4-1 and TRBJ1-1, with D possibly matching TRBD1 (6 bases). Germline loops: CDR1 MGHRA, CDR2 YSYEKL. The V end was cut by 1 base, the J end by 1 base, with 13 bases between. This CDR3 region has 16 residues.

The chain recombines TRBV7-8 with TRBJ2-1, with a possible D match to TRBD1 (6 bases). V lost 5 bases to trimming and J lost 6 bases, with 20 bases between them. Germline loops: CDR1 SGHVS, CDR2 FQNEAQ. This CDR3 spans 16 amino acids. CDR3 coding DNA: TGTGCCAGCAGCCCAATGGACAGTGTCGGTTCCAATGAGCAGTTCTTC. Translated: CASSPMDSVGSNEQFF. Together with reference TRBV7-8 and TRBJ2-1, the CDR3 gives the full variable domain: GAGVSQSPRYKVAKRGQDVALRCDPISGHVSLFWYQQALGQGPEFLTYFQNEAQLDKSGLPSDRFFAERPEGSVSTLKIQRTQQEDSAVYLCASSPMDSVGSNEQFFGPGTRLTVL.

CDR3 sequence: CASSLAAGSSYNEQFF. DNA for the CDR3: TGCGCCAGCAGCTTGGCCGCCGGTAGCTCCTACAATGAGCAGTTCTTC. V gene TRBV5-1 combines with J gene TRBJ2-1, with unresolved D. Trimming removed 0 bases from V and 0 bases from J, with 10 bases in between. CDR3 length: 16 residues. Germline CDR1 and CDR2: SGHRS and YFSETQ.

This CDR3 is CASSLVGQGRREQFF. The CDR3 nucleotides are TGTGCCAGCAGCTTAGTGGGACAGGGGAGGAGGGAGCAGTTCTTC. V and J are TRBV11-2 and TRBJ2-1; TRBD1 matches 10 bases. CDR1 and CDR2 from the germline V gene are SGHAT and FQNNGV. After removal of 1 base from V and 10 bases from J, the junction contained 7 bases not matched to a gene. This CDR3 comprises 15 residues.

Notes on this clone: Other DNA sequences of this sample code for an identical CDR3. V and J are TRBV4-3 and TRBJ1-2, with a tentative D call TRBD1 (6 bases). V lost 4 bases, J lost 8 bases, and 14 bases lay in between. Per germline, CDR1 LGHNA and CDR2 YSLEER. The CDR3 spans 13 residues. The CDR3 sequence: CASSPTGGSGYTF. The CDR3 bases are TGCGCCAGCAGCCCGACAGGAGGTTCAGGCTACACCTTC.

This sequence joins TRBV11-2 and TRBJ1-1, with 7 bases fitting TRBD1. The V and J ends lost 0 bases and 1 base, in that order; junction bases with no gene match: 5. The CDR3 runs to 16 residues. Germline loops: CDR1 SGHAT, CDR2 FQNNGV. The CDR3 sequence: CASSLETRGPNTEAFF. CDR3 sequence (DNA): TGTGCCAGCAGCTTAGAGACTAGGGGGCCGAACACTGAAGCTTTCTTT.

This chain connects TRBV4-1 to TRBJ1-1; TRBD1 is a possible D gene (5 bases). Per the germline V gene, CDR1 is MGHRA and CDR2 is YSYEKL. The germline V and J ends were trimmed by 6 bases and 5 bases, with 13 bases remaining between them. The CDR3 is 13 amino acids. The CDR3 here is CASRGPRTTEAFF. Here the CDR3 DNA reads TGCGCCAGCAGGGGGCCACGGACAACTGAAGCTTTCTTT.

This clone was picked up one time. The V gene is TRBV28, the J gene TRBJ2-1; TRBD1 is a possible D gene (5 bases). The V end was cut by 5 bases, the J end by 6 bases, with 17 bases between. The CDR3 contains 15 residues. Germline-derived CDR1 and CDR2 are MDHEN and SYDVKM. CDR3 amino acids: CASSPSGQALNEQFF. CDR3 coding DNA: TGTGCCAGCAGTCCGTCCGGACAAGCACTCAATGAGCAGTTCTTC.

CDR3 in DNA: TGCGCCAGCAGCTTGGTATTTAGGACAGATGAGCAGTTCTTC. Protein product: CASSLVFRTDEQFF. The V gene is TRBV5-1, the J gene TRBJ2-1, with TRBD1 as a possible D gene (6 bases). The V end lost 0 bases, the J end lost 8 bases, and 12 bases lay between the germline ends. The length of the CDR3 is 14 residues. Germline V gene data show CDR1 as SGHRS and CDR2 as YFSETQ.

The count of this clone is one. The V gene is TRBV9, the J gene TRBJ2-1, with D possibly being TRBD2 (5 bases). Trimming removed 2 bases at V and 8 bases at J, with 14 bases between. CDR3 length: 14 amino acids. Germline CDR1 reads SGDLS; CDR2 reads YYNGEE. CDR3 coding DNA: TGTGCCAGCAGCGTTTCTGCGGGTGGGGATGAGCAGTTCTTC. Amino acids: CASSVSAGGDEQFF. Full variable domain (remainder filled in from reference TRBV9 and TRBJ2-1): DSGVTQTPKHLITATGQRVTLRCSPRSGDLSVYWYQQSLDQGLQFLIQYYNGEERAKGNILERFSAQQFPDLHSELNLSSLELGDSALYFCASSVSAGGDEQFFGPGTRLTVL.

The chain is built from TRBV11-2 and TRBJ2-3; no clear D gene. Germline V CDR1 and CDR2: SGHAT, FQNNGV. The CDR3 is 16 amino acids. V shed 2 bases and J shed 0 bases, with 12 bases lying between them. The CDR3 coding sequence is TGTGCCAGCAGCTTAATGATTGGCGGTAGCACAGATACGCAGTATTTT. Protein: CASSLMIGGSTDTQYF.

This clone has a handful of counts. The chain is built from TRBV20-1 and TRBJ1-3, with a possible D match to TRBD1 (5 bases). This CDR3 has 11 amino acids. CDR1 and CDR2 (germline): DFQATT, SNEGSKA (reference sequence). Trimming cost V 3 bases and J 8 bases, with 8 bases left between them. For the CDR3, the DNA is TGCAGTGCTAGGGGGCAGGACACCATATATTTT. Its protein is CSARGQDTIYF.

CDR3 sequence: CASSLGVAPYNEQFF. The CDR3 DNA sequence: TGTGCCAGCAGCTTAGGGGTAGCGCCGTACAATGAGCAGTTCTTC. This chain joins TRBV7-2 and TRBJ2-1; possibly TRBD2 for D (5 bases). Trimming pared 1 base from V and 4 bases from J, leaving 11 bases between. Germline CDR1 reads SGHTA; CDR2 reads FQGNSA. The CDR3 loop spans 15 amino acids.

This chain uses TRBV3-1 (or the pseudogene TRBV3-2) with TRBJ1-6; D might be TRBD1 (6 bases). In germline, CDR1 is LGHDT, CDR2 YNNKEL (reference sequence). The CDR3 is 13 amino acids. V lost 2 bases and J 8 bases, leaving 7 bases between the germline ends. In DNA, the CDR3 is TGTGCCAGCAGCCAATACAGGGATTCACCCCTCCACTTT. This codes for CASSQYRDSPLHF.

This chain connects TRBV6-5 to TRBJ1-1; D may be TRBD1 (5 bases). V was clipped by 7 bases and J by 7 bases, with 16 bases between them. The CDR3 extends over 13 amino acids. The germline gives CDR1 MNHEY, CDR2 SVGAGI. CDR3 sequence reads: CASTVLQGGEAFF. CDR3 nucleotides: TGTGCCAGCACTGTCCTCCAGGGAGGTGAAGCTTTCTTT.

V is TRBV9 and J is TRBJ2-3, with D unresolved. This CDR3 spans 12 amino acids. Germline CDR1 is SGDLS and CDR2 is YYNGEE. Trimming took 4 bases from V and 5 from J, leaving 8 bases between them. The CDR3 loop reads CASSRVGDTQYF. CDR3 DNA sequence: TGTGCCAGCAGCCGTGTCGGAGATACGCAGTATTTT. Full variable domain (remainder filled in from reference TRBV9 and TRBJ2-3): DSGVTQTPKHLITATGQRVTLRCSPRSGDLSVYWYQQSLDQGLQFLIQYYNGEERAKGNILERFSAQQFPDLHSELNLSSLELGDSALYFCASSRVGDTQYFGPGTRLTVL.

This chain uses TRBV7-2 with TRBJ2-7; perhaps TRBD2 as D (7 bases). The CDR3 spans 15 residues. The V end lost 2 bases, the J end lost 3 bases, and 14 bases lay between the germline ends. Germline V lookup: CDR1 SGHTA, CDR2 FQGNSA. CDR3 in amino acids: CASSLRAGDIYEQYF. DNA for the CDR3: TGTGCCAGCAGCTTAAGGGCGGGGGACATCTACGAGCAGTACTTC.

The genes are TRBV2 and TRBJ1-2, with 9 bases aligning to TRBD1. Germline CDR1 reads SNHLY; CDR2 reads FYNNEI. V lost 8 bases and J lost 7; bases outside the gene matches: 11. This CDR3 contains 14 residues. CDR3: CASCPEQGAPGYTF. CDR3 DNA: TGTGCCAGCTGCCCCGAACAGGGGGCGCCTGGCTACACCTTC.

In DNA form, the CDR3 reads TGTGCCATCAGTGAGCGCCAGGCAACAGGGTCCGGGGCCAACGTCCTGACTTTC. This encodes CAISERQATGSGANVLTF. J is TRBJ2-6 and V is TRBV10-3; D may be TRBD1 (6 bases). The CDR3 covers 18 residues. Germline-derived CDR1 and CDR2 are ENHRY and SYGVKD. V was clipped by 2 bases and J by 4 bases, with 18 bases between them.

V and J are TRBV5-1 and TRBJ2-7; D is perhaps TRBD2 (6 bases). Trimming cost V 0 bases and J 3 bases, with 13 bases left between them. In germline, CDR1 is SGHRS, CDR2 YFSETQ. The CDR3 totals 15 residues. The CDR3 protein is CASSLAFPGVYEQYF. Here the CDR3 DNA reads TGCGCCAGCAGCTTGGCTTTTCCGGGGGTCTACGAGCAGTACTTC.

CDR3 region: CASSYGLDEQFF. The CDR3 DNA is TGTGCCAGCAGTTACGGCTTGGATGAGCAGTTCTTC. V gene TRBV6-2 or TRBV6-3 combines with J gene TRBJ2-1; D is unclear. CDR1 and CDR2 from the germline V gene are MNHEY and SVGEGT. The CDR3 runs to 12 residues. Trimming took 2 bases from V and 8 from J, leaving 7 bases between them.

V is TRBV7-2 and J is TRBJ2-5, with D unclear. From germline, CDR1 is SGHTA and CDR2 FQGNSA. The CDR3 is 13 residues long. V dropped 3 bases and J dropped 3 bases, with 8 bases sitting between them. The CDR3 loop reads CASSFGTKETQYF. The CDR3 coding sequence is TGTGCCAGCAGCTTTGGCACCAAAGAGACCCAGTACTTC.

The chain recombines TRBV5-5 with TRBJ2-7; D possibly corresponds to TRBD2 (6 bases). This CDR3 region has 15 residues. Trimming removed 0 bases from V and 2 bases from J, with 12 bases in between. Germline CDR1 reads SGHKS; CDR2 reads YYEKEE (reference sequence). The CDR3 is CASSLGPGATYEQYF. Written as DNA, the CDR3 is TGTGCCAGCAGCTTGGGACCGGGAGCCACCTACGAGCAGTACTTC.

The J gene is TRBJ1-2, the V gene TRBV7-9; 9 bases agree with TRBD1. This CDR3 region has 17 residues. V lost 2 bases, J lost 0 bases, and 7 bases stayed unmatched. CDR1 SEHNR and CDR2 FQNEAQ come from the germline V gene (reference sequence). The CDR3 here is CASSLSGTGRANYGYTF. The CDR3 DNA sequence: TGTGCCAGCAGCTTATCCGGGACAGGGAGAGCTAACTATGGCTACACCTTC.

This clone was detected a few times. V gene TRBV11-3 combines with J gene TRBJ1-1; maybe TRBD1 (5 bases). V was pared by 1 base and J by 0 bases, with 12 bases between. Germline CDR1 and CDR2: SGHNT and YENEEA. The CDR3 runs 16 residues. CDR3 in amino acids: CASSLGQGELNTEAFF. CDR3 in DNA: TGTGCCAGCAGCTTAGGCCAGGGTGAGCTGAACACTGAAGCTTTCTTT.

The V call is TRBV29-1, the J call TRBJ1-2; a weak D match, TRBD1 (5 bases). Trimming stripped 6 bases from V and 4 bases from J, with 18 bases between. The germline V gene has CDR1 SQVTM and CDR2 ANQGSEA. This CDR3 spans 14 amino acids. The CDR3 region is CSVVAGLQIYGYTF. The CDR3 DNA reads as TGCAGCGTGGTGGCGGGGCTACAGATCTATGGCTACACCTTC.

The gene calls are TRBV14 and TRBJ2-7; the match to TRBD2 covers 9 bases. The V gene's germline CDR1 is SGHDN and CDR2 FVKESK. The CDR3 spans 18 residues. V lost 1 base, J lost 4 bases, and 14 bases stayed unmatched. The CDR3 sequence: CASSQVRREGPPGYEQYF. The CDR3, as DNA: TGTGCCAGCAGCCAAGTCCGGCGGGAGGGACCACCGGGTTACGAGCAGTACTTC.